This passage covers 21 T cell receptor beta chains from one sample sequenced in a study of tissue T cells after allogeneic stem cell transplantation (dated by TCRdb to between 2021 and 2024). Libraries were built with the immunoSEQ multiplex PCR assay. TCRdb's version of the immuneACCESS table is confined to in-frame rearrangements and falls short of the full clone set. An unresolved V gene accounts for under half of the shortfall where checked; the remainder is of unknown origin. Present in this sample are 7,500 to 8,000 clones, under 40% of which were seen just once. Jointly, the top ten make up 5.5% to 7.5% of the sample. In the paper's terms, the time point label means: mouse harvest day 14 after allogeneic transplant. Mouse grafts consisting of 10^7 T-cell-depleted bone marrow cells combined with 10^6 splenic CD5+ T cells were administered by tail vein injection. The sequencing sample was made of skin. The receptors shown here come from a female BALB/c mouse given C57BL/6 T cells with graft-versus-host disease after an allogeneic hematopoietic cell transplant.

For this clone: Mouse gene names apply. The observed sequence ends 1 residue before the CDR3 terminus, with the missing tail filled in from the germline J gene. This chain links TRBV12-1 with TRBJ2-5, with TRBD2 as a possible D gene (7 bases). Trimming removed 2 bases at V and 5 bases at J, with 10 bases between. CDR1 is SGHSN, CDR2 HYEKVE, per germline. The CDR3 contains 13 residues. CDR3 DNA, as far as it was read: TGTGCCAGCTCTCCCTGGGGGCGAGACACCCAGTAC. Translation: CASSPWGRDTQY. The entire CDR3 protein is CASSPWGRDTQYF.

Comment on this clone: Gene names are the mouse ones. The read finishes 1 residue shy of the CDR3 end, and the germline J gene is used to complete it. This chain uses TRBV26 with TRBJ2-4; TRBD1 matches 12 bases. V lost 4 bases, J lost 3 bases, and 2 bases stayed unmatched. The CDR3 loop spans 15 amino acids. The germline CDR1 and CDR2 sequences are KGHPV and FQNQEV (reference sequence). The CDR3 sequence: CASSPGQGAQNTLYF. The DNA read from the CDR3 is TGTGCCAGCAGTCCGGGACAGGGGGCCCAAAACACCTTGTAC. The full variable domain, rest sourced from reference TRBV26 and TRBJ2-4, is NSKVIQTPRYLVKGQGQKAKMRCIPEKGHPVVFWYQQNKNNEFKFLINFQNQEVLQQIDMTEKRFSAECPSNSPCSLEIQSSEAGDSALYLCASSPGQGAQNTLYFGAGTRLSVL.

In the case of this clone: Gene names are the mouse ones. The CDR3 DNA, read in part, is TGTGCCAGCTCTTCCCTGGGGGTCCAAGACACCCAGTAC. It yields the protein CASSSLGVQDTQY. The whole CDR3 protein is CASSSLGVQDTQYF. The rearrangement uses TRBV12-1 and TRBJ2-5; 7 bases line up with TRBD2. The CDR3 extends 1 residue past the end of the read, so its final part is completed from the germline J gene. Germline loops: CDR1 SGHSN, CDR2 HYEKVE. V lost 3 bases and J lost 2; bases outside the gene matches: 4. The CDR3 has 14 amino acids.

For this clone: The gene names here belong to mouse. The read is 1 residue too short to cover the CDR3 end, so that end is filled in from the germline J gene. V and J are TRBV3 and TRBJ2-5; D tentatively fits TRBD1 or TRBD2 (5 bases each). CDR3 length equals 14 residues. Germline V gene lookup returns CDR1 SNHLY and CDR2 FYNGKV (reference sequence). Trimming cost V 5 bases and J 3 bases, with 12 bases left between them. Incomplete CDR3 DNA: TGTGCCAGCAGCCTGGGACGGGTACAAGACACCCAGTAC. This sequence encodes CASSLGRVQDTQY. The whole CDR3 reads CASSLGRVQDTQYF.

This clone was picked up a small number of times. The genes are named according to mouse. The CDR3 goes on 1 residue after the read ends, and that part is filled in from the germline J gene. The chain uses TRBV3 and TRBJ2-4, with D maybe TRBD1 (6 bases). Looked up from germline, CDR1 is SNHLY and CDR2 is FYNGKV (reference sequence). The CDR3 runs to 14 residues. The germline V and J ends were trimmed by 4 bases and 2 bases, with 10 bases remaining between them. The CDR3 reads CASSSRDNQNTLYF. The sequenced CDR3 bases are TGTGCCAGCAGCTCCCGGGACAATCAAAACACCTTGTAC.

About this clone: The genes and germline here are from mouse. The missing CDR3 end, 1 residue past where the read stops, is filled in from the germline J gene. The chain links TRBV29 to TRBJ2-7, with 7 bases aligning to TRBD2. With 11 bases clipped from V and 2 bases from J, the junction kept 3 bases outside the gene matches. This CDR3 region has 11 residues. In germline, CDR1 is MSHET, CDR2 SYDVDS. The sequenced CDR3 bases are TGTGCTGGGGGGGAGCCCTATGAACAGTAC. The encoded protein is CAGGEPYEQY. From start to end, the CDR3 is CAGGEPYEQYF.

Details on this clone: The listed genes are named as in mouse. The read stops 1 residue short of the end of the CDR3; the missing end is completed from the germline J gene. The chain uses TRBV26 and TRBJ2-4, with a weak D call TRBD2 (6 bases). This CDR3 is built from 14 residues. The V end was cut by 2 bases, the J end by 2 bases, with 8 bases between. Germline CDR1 is KGHPV and CDR2 is FQNQEV (reference sequence). CDR3 bases read: TGTGCCAGCAGTCTGCTGGGGACTCAAAACACCTTGTAC. The encoded protein is CASSLLGTQNTLY. The full CDR3 protein is CASSLLGTQNTLYF. Full variable domain (rest looked up from reference TRBV26 and TRBJ2-4): NSKVIQTPRYLVKGQGQKAKMRCIPEKGHPVVFWYQQNKNNEFKFLINFQNQEVLQQIDMTEKRFSAECPSNSPCSLEIQSSEAGDSALYLCASSLLGTQNTLYFGAGTRLSVL.

Concerning this clone: The gene symbols are mouse symbols. The read stops 1 residue short of the end of the CDR3; the missing end is completed from the germline J gene. V and J are TRBV26 and TRBJ1-1; 7 bases are shared with TRBD1. The CDR3 has 13 amino acids. Germline CDR1 and CDR2: KGHPV and FQNQEV (reference sequence). The V gene end was trimmed by 2 bases and the J gene end by 5 bases; junction bases not matched to a gene: 2. CDR3 DNA (partial): TGTGCCAGCAGTCTGGACAGGGAAACAGAAGTCTTC. Protein product: CASSLDRETEVF. From start to end, the CDR3 is CASSLDRETEVFF. Full variable domain (rest looked up from reference TRBV26 and TRBJ1-1): NSKVIQTPRYLVKGQGQKAKMRCIPEKGHPVVFWYQQNKNNEFKFLINFQNQEVLQQIDMTEKRFSAECPSNSPCSLEIQSSEAGDSALYLCASSLDRETEVFFGKGTRLTVV.

This clone has only a few counts. Gene names are the mouse ones. CDR3 DNA (partial): TGTGCCAGCAGTCGGGGACGGCTTTCTGGAAATACGCTCTAT. It translates to CASSRGRLSGNTLY. Given in full, the CDR3 is CASSRGRLSGNTLYF. The chain joins TRBV26 to TRBJ1-3; TRBD1 might be the D (5 bases). From the germline J gene comes the end of the CDR3, since the read stops 1 residue before it. Germline values: CDR1 KGHPV, CDR2 FQNQEV (reference sequence). Trimming left V 4 bases short and J 0 bases short, with 10 bases between. There are 15 residues in the CDR3.

In this sample, this clone turned up a few times. Gene names refer to mouse genes. The CDR3 end is not reached by the read, which stops 1 residue before it; the germline J gene fills it in. This sequence joins TRBV31 and TRBJ2-1, with 12 bases aligning to TRBD2. This CDR3 spans 16 amino acids. Germline values: CDR1 GKSSPN, CDR2 SITVG. V lost 4 bases and J lost 3; bases outside the gene matches: 7. CDR3 sequence: CAWTRRDWGVYAEQFF. Partial CDR3 DNA: TGTGCCTGGACCCGCCGGGACTGGGGGGTCTATGCTGAGCAGTTC.

This clone was seen only a few times. Each gene name is a mouse one. The read stops 1 residue short of the end of the CDR3; the missing end is completed from the germline J gene. The V and J genes are TRBV26 and TRBJ1-4, with 9 bases matching TRBD1. Germline-derived CDR1 and CDR2 are KGHPV and FQNQEV (reference sequence). CDR3 length equals 14 residues. After removal of 2 bases from V and 7 bases from J, the junction contained 2 bases not matched to a gene. CDR3 in amino acids: CASSLNRGPERLFF. The DNA read from the CDR3 is TGTGCCAGCAGTCTGAACAGGGGGCCCGAAAGATTATTT. The whole variable domain, filled in from reference TRBV26 and TRBJ1-4, reads NSKVIQTPRYLVKGQGQKAKMRCIPEKGHPVVFWYQQNKNNEFKFLINFQNQEVLQQIDMTEKRFSAECPSNSPCSLEIQSSEAGDSALYLCASSLNRGPERLFFGHGTKLSVL.

With regard to this clone: Genes and germline come from the mouse. Sequencing ends 1 residue short of the CDR3 end; the germline J gene provides the rest. The rearrangement joins TRBV23 to TRBJ2-5; TRBD1 is taken as the D call from the table, unchecked against the DNA. The CDR3 has 15 amino acids. Germline-derived CDR1 and CDR2 are KGHTA and FQNQQP. The DNA read from the CDR3 is TGCTCCAGCAGTCAGGGACAGGGTTGGCAAGACACCCAGTAC. It is translated as CSSSQGQGWQDTQY. The full CDR3 sequence reads CSSSQGQGWQDTQYF.

This clone rates as medium-sized. Germline and genes here are mouse. The sequenced CDR3 bases are TGTGCCAGCAGTCTGTCCGGACATACAAACTCCGACTACACC. Amino acids: CASSLSGHTNSDYT. The CDR3, in full, reads CASSLSGHTNSDYTF. V usage is TRBV26 and J usage is TRBJ1-2; D may be TRBD1 (5 bases). The read falls 1 residue short of the CDR3 end, and the missing part is taken from the germline J gene. Germline loops: CDR1 KGHPV, CDR2 FQNQEV (reference sequence). The length of the CDR3 is 15 residues. V lost 0 bases and J 0 bases, leaving 8 bases between the germline ends.

Regarding this clone: Gene names are mouse gene names. From the germline J gene comes the end of the CDR3, since the read stops 1 residue before it. This rearrangement joins TRBV26 to TRBJ2-2; D is unclear. Germline CDR1 and CDR2: KGHPV and FQNQEV (reference sequence). This CDR3 has 13 residues. The V gene lost 2 bases and the J gene lost 4 bases, with 5 bases spanning the gap. The CDR3 sequence is CASSLDPTGQLYF. Incomplete CDR3 DNA: TGTGCCAGCAGTCTGGACCCCACCGGGCAGCTCTAC.

This clone was seen once. All gene names here are mouse names. The read ends 1 residue shy of where the CDR3 ends; the end is completed using the germline J gene. This chain links TRBV26 with TRBJ1-2; a weak D match, TRBD1 (6 bases). V lost 6 bases and J lost 4, with 15 bases in between. Germline V gives CDR1 KGHPV, CDR2 FQNQEV (reference sequence). This CDR3 has 14 amino acids. Incomplete CDR3 DNA: TGTGCCAGCAGCCCCACAGGGTCCAGCTCCGACTACACC. Translated: CASSPTGSSSDYT. The full-length CDR3 reads as CASSPTGSSSDYTF.

Points on this clone: Gene names follow the mouse nomenclature. The missing CDR3 end, 1 residue past where the read stops, is filled in from the germline J gene. The rearrangement joins TRBV26 to TRBJ2-7; D is possibly TRBD1 (5 bases). The germline V and J ends were trimmed by 3 bases and 7 bases, with 7 bases remaining between them. The germline V gene has CDR1 KGHPV and CDR2 FQNQEV (reference sequence). This CDR3 region has 11 residues. The CDR3 is CASSLGQEQYF. The CDR3 bases that were read are TGTGCCAGCAGTCTTGGACAAGAACAGTAC.

The table lists this clone with a few counts. The gene names given are mouse names. The read finishes 1 residue shy of the CDR3 end, and the germline J gene is used to complete it. This sequence joins TRBV26 and TRBJ2-7, with 10 bases matching TRBD1. CDR1 and CDR2 (germline): KGHPV, FQNQEV (reference sequence). The CDR3 runs 14 residues. The ends lost 2 bases at V and 7 bases at J; junction bases unmatched: 5. The CDR3 DNA, read in part, is TGTGCCAGCAGTCTGCCCGACAGGGGGCGGGAACAGTAC. Its translation: CASSLPDRGREQY. The CDR3 as a whole reads CASSLPDRGREQYF.

Comment on this clone: Genes here carry mouse names. The CDR3 bases that were read are TGTGCCAGCAGTCTGTTGGACACTCCCGAAGTCTTC. Translating it yields CASSLLDTPEVF. The complete CDR3 protein is CASSLLDTPEVFF. The chain carries TRBV26 and TRBJ1-1, with D possibly being TRBD1 (5 bases). The DNA ends 1 residue before the CDR3 does, and the rest of the CDR3 is filled in from the germline J gene. CDR1 and CDR2 from the germline V gene are KGHPV and FQNQEV (reference sequence). Trimming shortened V by 1 base and J by 8 bases, and 11 bases separated the two germline ends. The CDR3 consists of 13 residues.

Comments on this clone: Mouse names are used for the genes. The read ends 1 residue before the CDR3 terminus; that terminus is restored from the germline J gene. This chain uses TRBV13-2 with TRBJ2-5; D is tentatively TRBD1 or TRBD2 (5 bases each). With 3 bases removed from V and 6 bases from J, the gap between germline ends came to 11 bases. The germline V gene encodes CDR1 NNHNN and CDR2 SYGAGS (reference sequence). The length of the CDR3 is 13 residues. The CDR3 spells CASGGGSRDTQYF. The part of the CDR3 DNA that was read is TGTGCCAGCGGTGGGGGGTCGAGGGACACCCAGTAC.

Within the sample, this clone is large. Genes here carry mouse names. The CDR3 end lies 1 residue beyond the end of the read and is filled in from the germline J gene. This chain uses TRBV17 with TRBJ2-1; D is undetermined. Trimming removed 4 bases at V and 7 bases at J, with 11 bases between. Germline CDR1 MNHDT, CDR2 YYDKIL. The CDR3 is made up of 13 amino acids. CDR3 bases read: TGTGCTAGCAGTAATCAGGTCAAGGCTGAGCAGTTC. This encodes CASSNQVKAEQF. The entire CDR3 is CASSNQVKAEQFF.

With respect to this clone: Gene names follow the mouse nomenclature. Read coverage stops 1 residue before the CDR3 terminus; the germline J gene supplies the remainder. The chain combines TRBV26 with TRBJ1-4, with TRBD1 identical over 11 bases. The V segment lost 4 bases and the J segment 5 bases; nucleotides outside the gene matches: 3. The CDR3 is 15 amino acids. CDR1 is KGHPV and CDR2 is FQNQEV in the germline V gene (reference sequence). The part of the CDR3 DNA that was read is TGTGCCAGCAGTCGCCGGGACAGGGGGAACGAAAGATTATTT. Protein product: CASSRRDRGNERLF. The full CDR3 is CASSRRDRGNERLFF.